This T cell receptor beta chain comes out of a study of blood T cell repertoires in COVID-19. Methods used by the authors: From reference gene primer amplification, estimates of nucleated cell counts were derived. Data came from immunoSEQ multiplex PCR; TCRdb stores just in-frame clones and leaves some out. V and J calls and clone size follow that table, whereas D and trimming were derived from the DNA. Among approximately 400,000 clones listed, about four fifths were seen once. This clone was counted between two and nine times. The sequence was collected from a woman between 50 and 59 years old who had recovered from COVID-19. Material for sequencing was PBMCs or T cells enriched from blood (not recorded which).

CDR3 region: CASSLAFGAYSPLHF. The CDR3 region has the DNA TGTGCCAGCAGCTTAGCTTTTGGGGCATATTCACCCCTCCACTTT. J is TRBJ1-6 and V is TRBV7-2; the D gene is possibly TRBD1 (5 bases). The germline V gene encodes CDR1 SGHTA and CDR2 FQGNSA. CDR3 length equals 15 residues. Trimming shortened V by 0 bases and J by 8 bases, and 11 bases separated the two germline ends.